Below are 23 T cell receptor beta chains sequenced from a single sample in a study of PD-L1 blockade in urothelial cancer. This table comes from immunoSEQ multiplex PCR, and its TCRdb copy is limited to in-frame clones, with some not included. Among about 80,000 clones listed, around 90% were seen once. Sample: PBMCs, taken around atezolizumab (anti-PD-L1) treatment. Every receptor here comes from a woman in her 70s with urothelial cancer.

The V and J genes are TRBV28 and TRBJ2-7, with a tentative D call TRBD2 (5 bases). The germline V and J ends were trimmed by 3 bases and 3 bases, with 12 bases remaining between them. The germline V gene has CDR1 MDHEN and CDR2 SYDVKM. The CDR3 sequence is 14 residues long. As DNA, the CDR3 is TGTGCCAGCAGTTTGGCAGGTGAGGGCTACGAGCAGTACTTC. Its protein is CASSLAGEGYEQYF.

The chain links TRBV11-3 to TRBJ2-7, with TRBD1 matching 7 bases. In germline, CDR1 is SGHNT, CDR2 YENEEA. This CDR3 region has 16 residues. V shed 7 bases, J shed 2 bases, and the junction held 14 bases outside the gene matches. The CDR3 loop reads CASTAPQGFSPYEQYF. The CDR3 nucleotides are TGTGCCAGCACCGCTCCACAGGGGTTTTCCCCCTACGAGCAGTACTTC. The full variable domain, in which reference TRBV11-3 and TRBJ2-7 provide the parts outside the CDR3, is EAGVVQSPRYKIIEKKQPVAFWCNPISGHNTLYWYLQNLGQGPELLIRYENEEAVDDSQLPKDRFSAERLKGVDSTLKIQPAELGDSAVYLCASTAPQGFSPYEQYFGPGTRLTVT.

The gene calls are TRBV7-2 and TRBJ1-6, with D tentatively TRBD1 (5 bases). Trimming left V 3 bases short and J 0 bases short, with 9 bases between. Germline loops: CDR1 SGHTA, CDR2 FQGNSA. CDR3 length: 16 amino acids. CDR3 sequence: CASSFGRGSYNSPLHF. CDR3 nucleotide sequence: TGTGCCAGCAGCTTCGGGAGGGGCTCCTATAATTCACCCCTCCACTTT.

CDR3 region: CASSFGGTNEKLFF. In nucleotides, the CDR3 is TGCGCCAGCAGCTTTGGGGGGACGAATGAAAAACTGTTTTTT. This chain joins TRBV5-1 and TRBJ1-4; TRBD1 might be the D (5 bases). The germline V and J ends were trimmed by 2 bases and 5 bases, with 10 bases remaining between them. Germline V gene data show CDR1 as SGHRS and CDR2 as YFSETQ. The length of the CDR3 is 14 residues.

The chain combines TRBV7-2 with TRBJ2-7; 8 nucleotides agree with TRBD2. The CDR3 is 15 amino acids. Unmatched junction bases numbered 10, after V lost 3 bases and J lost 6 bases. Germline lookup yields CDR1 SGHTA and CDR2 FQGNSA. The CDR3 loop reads CASSFNSGTRVEQYF. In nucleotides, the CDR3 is TGTGCCAGCAGCTTTAATAGCGGGACTCGGGTCGAGCAGTACTTC.

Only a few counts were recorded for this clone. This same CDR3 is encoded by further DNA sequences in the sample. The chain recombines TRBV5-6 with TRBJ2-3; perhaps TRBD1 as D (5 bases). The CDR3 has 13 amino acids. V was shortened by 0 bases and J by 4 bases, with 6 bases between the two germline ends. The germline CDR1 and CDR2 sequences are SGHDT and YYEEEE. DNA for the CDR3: TGTGCCAGCAGCTTGGACAGGCCAGATACGCAGTATTTT. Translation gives CASSLDRPDTQYF. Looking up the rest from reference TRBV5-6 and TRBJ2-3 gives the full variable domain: DAGVTQSPTHLIKTRGQQVTLRCSPKSGHDTVSWYQQALGQGPQFIFQYYEEEERQRGNFPDRFSGHQFPNYSSELNVNALLLGDSALYLCASSLDRPDTQYFGPGTRLTVL.

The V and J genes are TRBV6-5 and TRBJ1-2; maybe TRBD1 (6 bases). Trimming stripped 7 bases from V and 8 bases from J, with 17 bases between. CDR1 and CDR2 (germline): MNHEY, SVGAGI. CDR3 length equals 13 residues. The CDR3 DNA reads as TGTGCCAGCATGGTGGCAGGGGCGCGGGGCTACACCTTC. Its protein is CASMVAGARGYTF.

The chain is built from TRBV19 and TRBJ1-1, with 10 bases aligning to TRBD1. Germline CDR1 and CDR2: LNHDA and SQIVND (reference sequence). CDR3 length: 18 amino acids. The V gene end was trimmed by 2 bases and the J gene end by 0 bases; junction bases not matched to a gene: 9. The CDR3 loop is CASSIRDRGIGVNTEAFF. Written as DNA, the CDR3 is TGTGCCAGTAGTATACGGGACAGGGGTATAGGGGTGAACACTGAAGCTTTCTTT.

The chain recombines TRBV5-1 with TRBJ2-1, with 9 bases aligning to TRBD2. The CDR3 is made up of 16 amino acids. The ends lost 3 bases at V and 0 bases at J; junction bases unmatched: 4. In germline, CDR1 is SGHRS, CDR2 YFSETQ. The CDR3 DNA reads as TGCGCCAGCAGCTGGGGACTAGCAGGCTCCTACAATGAGCAGTTCTTC. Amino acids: CASSWGLAGSYNEQFF.

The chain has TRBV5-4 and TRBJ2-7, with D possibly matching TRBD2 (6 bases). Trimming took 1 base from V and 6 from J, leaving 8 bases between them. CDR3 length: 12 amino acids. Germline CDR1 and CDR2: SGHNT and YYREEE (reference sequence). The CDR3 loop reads CASSLLGGEQYF. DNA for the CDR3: TGTGCCAGCAGCTTGTTGGGAGGCGAGCAGTACTTC.

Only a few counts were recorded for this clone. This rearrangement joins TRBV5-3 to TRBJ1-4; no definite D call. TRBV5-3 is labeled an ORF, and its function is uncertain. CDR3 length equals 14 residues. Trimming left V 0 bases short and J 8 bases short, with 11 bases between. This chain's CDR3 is CARSLGRSVEKLFF. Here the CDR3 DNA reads TGTGCCAGAAGCTTGGGAAGGAGTGTAGAAAAACTGTTTTTT.

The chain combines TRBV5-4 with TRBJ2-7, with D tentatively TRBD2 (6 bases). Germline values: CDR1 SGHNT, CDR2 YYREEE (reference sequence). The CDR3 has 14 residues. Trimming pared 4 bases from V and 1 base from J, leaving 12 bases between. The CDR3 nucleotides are TGTGCCAGCAGCGGGCCGGGGAGGTCCTACGAGCAGTACTTC. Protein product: CASSGPGRSYEQYF.

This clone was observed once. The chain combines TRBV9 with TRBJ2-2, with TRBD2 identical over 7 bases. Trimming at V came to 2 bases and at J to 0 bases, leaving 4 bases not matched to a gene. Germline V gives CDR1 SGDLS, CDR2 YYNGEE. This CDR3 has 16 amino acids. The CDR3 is CASSVSGTTNTGELFF. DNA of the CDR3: TGTGCCAGCAGCGTCTCCGGGACTACGAACACCGGGGAGCTGTTTTTT.

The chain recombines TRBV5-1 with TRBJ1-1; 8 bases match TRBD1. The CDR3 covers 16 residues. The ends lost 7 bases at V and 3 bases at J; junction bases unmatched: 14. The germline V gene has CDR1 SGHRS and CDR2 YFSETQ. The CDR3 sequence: CASRRQGRSMDTEAFF. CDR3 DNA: TGCGCCAGCCGGCGACAGGGGAGATCGATGGACACTGAAGCTTTCTTT.

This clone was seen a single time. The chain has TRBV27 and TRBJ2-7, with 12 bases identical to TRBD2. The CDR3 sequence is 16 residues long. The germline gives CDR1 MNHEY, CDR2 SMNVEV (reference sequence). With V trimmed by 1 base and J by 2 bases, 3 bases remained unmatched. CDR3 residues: CASSLLTSGGPYEQYF. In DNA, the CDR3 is TGTGCCAGCAGTTTATTGACTAGCGGGGGCCCCTACGAGCAGTACTTC.

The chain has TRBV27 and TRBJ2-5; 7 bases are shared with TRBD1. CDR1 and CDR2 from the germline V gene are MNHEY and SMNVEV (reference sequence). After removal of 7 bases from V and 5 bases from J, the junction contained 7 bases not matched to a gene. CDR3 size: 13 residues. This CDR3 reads CASKIQGTETQYF. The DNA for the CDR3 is TGTGCCAGCAAAATACAGGGGACGGAGACCCAGTACTTC.

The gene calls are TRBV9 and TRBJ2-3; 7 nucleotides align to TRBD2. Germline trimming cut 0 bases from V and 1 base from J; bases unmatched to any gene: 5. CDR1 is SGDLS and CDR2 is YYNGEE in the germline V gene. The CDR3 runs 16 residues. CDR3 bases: TGTGCCAGCAGCGTAGATCCGGGAGGAGGCACAGATACGCAGTATTTT. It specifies CASSVDPGGGTDTQYF. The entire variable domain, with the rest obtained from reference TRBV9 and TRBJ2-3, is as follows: DSGVTQTPKHLITATGQRVTLRCSPRSGDLSVYWYQQSLDQGLQFLIQYYNGEERAKGNILERFSAQQFPDLHSELNLSSLELGDSALYFCASSVDPGGGTDTQYFGPGTRLTVL.

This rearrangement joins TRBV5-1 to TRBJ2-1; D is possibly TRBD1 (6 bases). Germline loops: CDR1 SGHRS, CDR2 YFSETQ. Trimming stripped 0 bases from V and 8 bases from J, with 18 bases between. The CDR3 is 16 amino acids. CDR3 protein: CASSLAWDTQPHEQFF. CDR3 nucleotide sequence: TGCGCCAGCAGCTTGGCTTGGGACACCCAACCTCATGAGCAGTTCTTC.

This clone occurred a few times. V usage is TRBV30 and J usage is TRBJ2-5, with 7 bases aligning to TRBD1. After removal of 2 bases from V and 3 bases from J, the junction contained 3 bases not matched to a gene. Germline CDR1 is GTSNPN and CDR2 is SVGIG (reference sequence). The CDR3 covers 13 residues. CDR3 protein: CAWSWGTEETQYF. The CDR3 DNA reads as TGTGCCTGGAGTTGGGGGACAGAAGAGACCCAGTACTTC.

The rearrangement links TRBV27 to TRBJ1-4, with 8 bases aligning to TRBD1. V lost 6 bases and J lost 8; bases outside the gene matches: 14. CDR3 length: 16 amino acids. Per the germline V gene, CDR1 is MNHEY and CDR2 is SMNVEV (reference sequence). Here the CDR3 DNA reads TGTGCCAGCAGACGACTATCCGGGACAGGTACCGAAAAACTGTTTTTT. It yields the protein CASRRLSGTGTEKLFF.

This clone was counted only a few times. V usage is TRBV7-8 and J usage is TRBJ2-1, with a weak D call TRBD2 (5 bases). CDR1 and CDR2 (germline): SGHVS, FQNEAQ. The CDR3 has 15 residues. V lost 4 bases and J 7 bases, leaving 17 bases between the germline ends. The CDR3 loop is CASSSLAPRLNEQFF. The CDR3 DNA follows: TGTGCCAGCAGCTCGCTAGCTCCAAGGTTAAATGAGCAGTTCTTC.

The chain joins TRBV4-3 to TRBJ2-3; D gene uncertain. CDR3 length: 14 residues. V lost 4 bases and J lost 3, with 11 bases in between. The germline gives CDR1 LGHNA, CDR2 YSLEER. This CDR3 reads CASSRASRTDTQYF. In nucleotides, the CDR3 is TGCGCCAGCAGCCGTGCGTCGAGGACAGATACGCAGTATTTT.

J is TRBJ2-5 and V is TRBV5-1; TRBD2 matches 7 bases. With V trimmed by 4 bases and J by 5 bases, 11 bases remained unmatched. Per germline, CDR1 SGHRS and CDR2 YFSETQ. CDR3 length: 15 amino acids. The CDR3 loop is CASSTVPTSPETQYF. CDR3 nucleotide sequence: TGCGCCAGCAGCACGGTACCGACTAGCCCGGAGACCCAGTACTTC. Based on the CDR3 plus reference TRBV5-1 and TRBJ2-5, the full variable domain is KAGVTQTPRYLIKTRGQQVTLSCSPISGHRSVSWYQQTPGQGLQFLFEYFSETQRNKGNFPGRFSGRQFSNSRSEMNVSTLELGDSALYLCASSTVPTSPETQYFGPGTRLLVL.